This TCR beta chain was identified during a study of molecular identifiers for immune sequencing clone quantification (dated by TCRdb to 2016 to 2018). Study-wide context: For a replicate experiment, the RNA from either approximately 20,000 or 100,000 naive CD8 T cells was divided into five aliquots, and four of those aliquots went on to sequencing. The study was a methods study using CD8 T cells to benchmark molecular-identifier clustering-based TCR repertoire sequencing (MIDCIRS) and TCR RNA copy counting. General study outcomes and caveats: When barcode sub-clustering was omitted, TCR diversity was inflated by chimeric consensus sequences, with chimeras reaching as high as 47%. In CMV-specific effector cells, clones with more than 20 RNA copies contained over 99% of molecules, whereas in naive cells such clones contained under 1% of molecules. Approximately 3 recovered TCR RNA copies per cell were obtained by modeling, versus roughly 10 by digital PCR, implying a capture efficiency of about 30%. The naive libraries included spiked-in Jurkat TCR RNA (10 copies' worth), and this Jurkat TCR RNA is not part of the donor repertoire. Spiked-in Jurkat TCR RNA equivalent to a single cell was reported to be detectable even among approximately 900,000 naive CD8 T cells. Highly expanded clone sizes could be underestimated if identical TCR molecules share a barcode.

Naive CD8 T cell libraries were made from roughly 21,000 to 960,000 sorted cells using 10%, 30% or 50% of purified RNA. Naive CD8 T cells, defined as CD8+CD4-CCR7+CD45RA+, were FACS-sorted into RLT Plus buffer on a BD FACSAria II. To test detection sensitivity, Jurkat RNA equal to around 11 TCR copies was added to samples of about 20,000-1,000,000 naive CD8 T cells. CD8 T cells were enriched with RosetteSep CD8+ T Cell Enrichment Cocktail and Ficoll-Paque, followed by ACK red cell lysis. The library was prepared using PCR. Sequencing used an Illumina HiSeq 4000. Bulk TCR libraries were prepared as previously described, using TCR primers listed in Table S5. Total RNA was purified with the Qiagen AllPrep DNA/RNA kit. Before analysis, reads from multiple sequencing runs of one library were combined. The authors' analysis ran thus. Reads were retained only if the reads had an exact TCR constant sequence, and the retained reads were trimmed to 150 nt and grouped according to their 12-nt molecular barcodes. Within each barcode group, reads were sub-clustered at a 15% Levenshtein threshold, and quality-weighted consensus sequences were built per RNA molecule. Non-functional sequences were excluded, and lower-count sequences lying one edit away from another sequence were also excluded. Based on a fit of two negative binomial distributions, barcode sub-clusters having less than 20% of the maximum read count were discarded. TCRdb reran the public reads through fastp at Q25 and MiXCR, keeping productive beta chains. When rows share a CDR3 protein, they turn into one entry using the most common DNA and genes. The V and J calls follow TCRdb's processing rather than the paper's. This sample gives approximately 550,000 distinct CDR3 sequences in total; roughly a fifth of them show up just once. The ten biggest clones cover around 0.86% of the sample.

This clonotype was observed many times. It lacks a known antigen. Base qualities are missing; no much larger clone stands one base away. The germline V gene specifies SGHTA as CDR1 and FQGNSA as CDR2. V is trimmed back by 5 bases and J by 1 base, and the junction contains 6 bases that no gene match accounts for. The CDR3 covers 15 residues, taking in both the cysteine and the phenylalanine. The sequence is cut down to CDR3 DNA, 45 bases in frame from base 1. The source is a human donor in good health. Some libraries in this study had Jurkat cell RNA spiked in. Recombination linked TRBV7-2 to TRBJ2-7; the junction holds 9 bases that match TRBD2. Sequencing used naive CD8+ T cells from blood, with Jurkat cell RNA spiked in. According to the study, the label for this sample's cell subset or site signals: FACS-sorted CD8+CD4-CCR7+CD45RA+ naive T cells. The nucleotides read TGTGCCAGCAGCGCCCTTAGCGGGGGTTCCTACGAGCAGTACTTC. Its protein is CASSALSGGSYEQYF.